This T cell receptor beta chain comes out of a study of a mutant IDH1 vaccine in newly diagnosed glioma. Looking at the study overall: Vaccination started 4-6 weeks after radiotherapy alone, or with temozolomide cycles. Among treated patients, 62.5% were male and approximately 40% female, and mean age was about 41 years. The earlier regimen, radiotherapy, temozolomide, or both, was most often both.

Study results and limitations: Variations in leading peripheral T cell clonotypes appeared to have no connection with pseudoprogression.

The V gene lost 0 bases and the J gene lost 1 base, with 6 bases spanning the gap. CDR1 and CDR2 (germline): WSHSY, SAAADI. CDR3 size: 14 residues. The sample holds a few counts of this clone. Its antigen is unknown. The repertoire was sequenced with immunoSEQ multiplex PCR; TCRdb's copy has only in-frame clones and lacks some. The sample lists tens of thousands of clones; around 70% were seen once. Time point specified: week 11, during vaccination. What each vaccine dose contained was 300 ug of mutant IDH1 20-mer peptide, accompanied by topical imiquimod. V is TRBV10-2 and J is TRBJ1-1, with no clear D. Sequenced here: peripheral blood mononuclear cells (PBMCs), sampled from a glioma patient whose treatment included an IDH1 peptide vaccine. The sequence came from a man younger than 35 with glioma. Some clones in this sample may be carry-over from other donors' samples. The CDR3, as DNA: TGCGCCAGCAGTGAGTCCTCAGGGAACACTGAAGCTTTCTTT. It is translated as CASSESSGNTEAFF.